This T cell receptor (beta chain) stems from a study of T cell responses to AZD1222 COVID-19 vaccine. General study points: Donors skewed white British and female; clonal diversity was possibly underestimated. Compared with day 0, the breadth and depth of the Spike-specific TCR repertoire rose significantly after two doses of AZD1222.

Worth noting for this clone: Its antigen is currently unknown.

The method was immunoSEQ multiplex PCR; TCRdb's version includes in-frame clones alone and lacks a portion of them. The data contain 70,000 to 95,000 clones, roughly 90% of them seen just once; the ten biggest clones take up approximately 2.8%. The CDR3 contains 19 residues. V was clipped by 6 bases and J by 1 base, with 26 bases between them. The germline gives CDR1 LNHDA, CDR2 SQIVND (reference sequence). The sequence was obtained from an adult in good health. The sample consisted of peripheral blood, taken on day 0 of MenACWY control vaccination. This chain joins TRBV19 and TRBJ2-3, with D possibly matching TRBD2 (5 bases). As DNA, the CDR3 is TGTGCCAGTAGGTCCGGGGTTTTTAGATCAGCAACACGCACAGATACGCAGTATTTT. Amino acid sequence: CASRSGVFRSATRTDTQYF.